This TCR beta chain was recorded in a study of T cells after yellow fever vaccination (dated by TCRdb to between 2018 and 2021). Regarding the study in general: Libraries from fractions with low cell numbers were prepared with the SMART-Seq v4 Ultra Low Input RNA kit. Blood was collected at multiple timepoints before and after primary and secondary immunization, and bulk PBMC replicates and cell subsets were isolated. To follow T-cell clones before and after both primary and booster YFV17D yellow fever vaccination, bulk TCR alpha and beta repertoires underwent longitudinal sequencing. The cohort comprised two healthy male donors, one aged 18 to 30 and one aged 30 to 40 years. Summary of the overall study and its limitations: After the booster, most clones that had expanded after primary vaccination were detected again (almost 97% of CD4 and around nine tenths of CD8), suggesting broad maintenance of memory. Compared with the primary T-cell response, the secondary T-cell response was faster but weaker, reaching its peak on day 5 rather than on day 15. FACS-sorted repertoires could contain abundant contaminating clonotypes from the bulk population, so computational filtering was required. A small fraction of clonotypes appeared in both the CD4 and CD8 compartments, likely as a result of convergent recombination. Because the study included only two donors, the extent to which the findings can be generalized is limited.

Of note for this clonotype: Its recognized antigen is unknown. No much larger clone exists at a distance of one base, and base qualities are not known.

The label giving this sample's treatment or condition can be read as: live attenuated yellow fever vaccine strain. A standard Ficoll-Paque protocol was used to isolate PBMCs from peripheral blood. Dynabeads CD4 and CD8 positive selection kits were used to isolate CD4 and CD8 T-cell fractions. TriZol was used to extract RNA from bulk PBMCs, CD4 and CD8 fractions, and dextramer-positive and dextramer-negative fractions. The CDR3 goes from the cysteine to the phenylalanine over 13 residues. Only the CDR3 DNA stays, 39 bases, in frame from base 1. CDR1 and CDR2, per the germline V gene (reference sequence), are LGHDT and YNNKEL. Trimming takes 2 bases from V and 5 bases from J, and the germline ends sit 9 bases apart. Sequencing relied on an Illumina NovaSeq 6000. TCR cDNA was synthesized by 5'RACE template switching, through which a universal primer site and unique molecular identifiers were introduced. Priming for cDNA synthesis came from both the TCR alpha and TCR beta constant segments. Library amplification involved two PCR steps, and the second step added sample barcodes and sequencing adapters. Sequencing of libraries was performed on Illumina HiSeq 2500 (2x100 bp) or NovaSeq (2x150 bp). The source study handled its data this way. Demultiplexing of reads and collapsing into UMI consensus sequences were performed with MIGEC, and V(D)J alignment was carried out with MiXCR. Using edgeR on replicate PBMC samples, clonotypes were called vaccine-responding if FDR was below 0.01 and the log2 fold change was above 5 up to day 15. Each bulk clonotype received a CD4 or CD8 identity based on whether the sequenced CD4 or CD8 repertoire contained that clonotype at higher abundance. The public reads were quality trimmed at Q25 with fastp and then assembled into clones with MiXCR by TCRdb, keeping productive beta chains. Every distinct CDR3 protein forms one entry, paired with its most common genes and DNA. TCRdb's processing, not the authors' own work, is the source of the V and J calls. The sample table contains around 200,000 distinct CDR3 sequences; only one count was recorded for roughly 9.6% of them. 36% of the sample rests with the top ten.

The chain is encoded by TRBV3-1 joined to TRBJ1-1, and possibly TRBD1, on 5 matching bases. The source was CD8+ T cells sorted from PBMCs, collected 15 days after the yellow fever booster vaccination. This sequence originates from a man aged 18 to 29 who received the YFV17D yellow fever vaccine. The CDR3 sequence is CASSQYTGTEAFF. The bases are TGTGCCAGCAGCCAATATACAGGAACTGAAGCTTTCTTT.